The clone carrying this TCR beta chain was counted ten times or more. These data come from a study of kidney transplant recipient with SARS-CoV-2 infection. One entry per CDR3 protein, called by TCRdb with MiXCR from the reads. Among 200,000 to 300,000 distinct CDR3 sequences listed, around 28% were seen once. CDR3 length equals 13 residues. Trimming removed 3 bases from V and 8 bases from J, with 10 bases in between. Per germline, CDR1 SGHTA and CDR2 FQGNSA. V and J are TRBV7-2 and TRBJ1-4, with no clear D. The specimen was a blood sample, collected at baseline and between days 110 and 120 from a kidney transplant recipient. The receptor comes from a young adult male patient who had COVID-19 and was a kidney transplant recipient. Some T cells here may be from the graft donor. The CDR3 DNA reads TGTGCCAGCAGCTTCGCCATATCGGAAAAACTGTTTTTT. It translates to CASSFAISEKLFF. The whole variable domain, filled in from reference TRBV7-2 and TRBJ1-4, reads GAGVSQSPSNKVTEKGKDVELRCDPISGHTALYWYRQSLGQGLEFLIYFQGNSAPDKSGLPSDRFSAERTGGSVSTLTIQRTQQEDSAVYLCASSFAISEKLFFGSGTQLSVL.